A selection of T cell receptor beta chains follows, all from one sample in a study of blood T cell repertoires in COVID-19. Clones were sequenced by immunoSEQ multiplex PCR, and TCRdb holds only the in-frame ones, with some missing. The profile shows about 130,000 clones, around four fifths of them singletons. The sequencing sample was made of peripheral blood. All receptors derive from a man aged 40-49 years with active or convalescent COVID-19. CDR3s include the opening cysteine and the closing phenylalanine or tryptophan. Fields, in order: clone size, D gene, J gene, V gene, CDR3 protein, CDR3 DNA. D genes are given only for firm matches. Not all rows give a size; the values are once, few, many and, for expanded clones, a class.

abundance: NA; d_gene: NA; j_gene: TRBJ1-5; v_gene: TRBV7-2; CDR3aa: CASSRSINGNQPQHF; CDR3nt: TGTGCCAGCAGCCGCAGTATTAACGGCAATCAGCCCCAGCATTTT
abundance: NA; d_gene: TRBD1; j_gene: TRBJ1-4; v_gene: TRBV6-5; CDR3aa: CASSAGTGRSEKLFF; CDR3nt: TGTGCCAGCAGCGCTGGGACAGGGAGGAGTGAAAAACTGTTTTTT
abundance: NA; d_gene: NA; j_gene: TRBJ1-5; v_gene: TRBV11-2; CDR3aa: CASSKGWGSNQPQHF; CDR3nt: TGTGCCAGCAGCAAAGGATGGGGCTCCAATCAGCCCCAGCATTTT
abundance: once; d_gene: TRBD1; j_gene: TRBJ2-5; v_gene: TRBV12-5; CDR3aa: CASGILTKQGGAQETQYF; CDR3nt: TGTGCTAGTGGTATATTAACGAAACAGGGGGGTGCACAAGAGACCCAGTACTTC
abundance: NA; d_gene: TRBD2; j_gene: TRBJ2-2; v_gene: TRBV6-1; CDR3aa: CASSEALGSGGANTGELFF; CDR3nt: TGTGCCAGCAGTGAAGCGCTTGGTAGCGGGGGGGCCAACACCGGGGAGCTGTTTTTT
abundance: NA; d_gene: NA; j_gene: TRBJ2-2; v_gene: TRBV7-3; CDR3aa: CASSLERAGGELFF; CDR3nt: TGTGCCAGCAGCTTAGAGAGAGCGGGCGGGGAGCTGTTTTTT
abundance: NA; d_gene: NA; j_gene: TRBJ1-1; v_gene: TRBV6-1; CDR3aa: CASSERGSKAFF; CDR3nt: TGTGCCAGCAGTGAGCGGGGGTCTAAAGCTTTCTTT
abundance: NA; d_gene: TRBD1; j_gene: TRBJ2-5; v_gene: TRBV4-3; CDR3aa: CASSQERGVNRGETQYF; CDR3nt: TGCGCCAGCAGCCAAGAAAGAGGGGTAAACAGGGGAGAGACCCAGTACTTC
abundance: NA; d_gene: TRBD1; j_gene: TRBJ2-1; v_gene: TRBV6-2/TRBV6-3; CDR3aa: CASSRPGTGNEQFF; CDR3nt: TGTGCCAGCAGCCGCCCCGGGACAGGGAATGAGCAGTTCTTC
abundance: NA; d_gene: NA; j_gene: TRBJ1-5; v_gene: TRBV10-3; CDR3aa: CAISPTTGLNNQPQHF; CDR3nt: TGTGCCATCAGCCCGACCACAGGGCTGAACAATCAGCCCCAGCATTTT
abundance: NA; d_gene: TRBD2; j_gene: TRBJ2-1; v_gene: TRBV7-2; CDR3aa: CASSLLAGGRSEQFF; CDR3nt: TGTGCCAGCAGCCTTCTAGCGGGGGGGCGCAGTGAGCAGTTCTTC
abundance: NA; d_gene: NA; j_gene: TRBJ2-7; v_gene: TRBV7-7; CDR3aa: CASSPQTGRGLEQYF; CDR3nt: TGTGCTAGCAGCCCCCAGACAGGTCGAGGTTTAGAGCAGTACTTC
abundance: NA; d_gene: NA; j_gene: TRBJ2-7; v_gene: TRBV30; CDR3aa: CAWSDGRAPYEQYF; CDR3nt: TGTGCCTGGAGTGACGGGAGAGCCCCCTACGAGCAGTACTTC
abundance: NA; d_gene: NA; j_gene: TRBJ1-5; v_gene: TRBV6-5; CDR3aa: CASRFNSNQPQHF; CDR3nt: TGTGCCAGCAGGTTCAATAGCAATCAGCCCCAGCATTTT
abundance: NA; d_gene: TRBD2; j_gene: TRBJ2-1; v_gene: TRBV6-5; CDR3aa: CASSSLAGGNYNEQFF; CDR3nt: TGTGCCAGCAGTTCCTTAGCGGGGGGCAACTACAATGAGCAGTTCTTC
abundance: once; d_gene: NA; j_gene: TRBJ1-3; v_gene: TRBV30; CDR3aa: CAWSRQYSGNTIYF; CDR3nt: TGTGCCTGGAGCCGACAATACTCTGGAAACACCATATATTTT
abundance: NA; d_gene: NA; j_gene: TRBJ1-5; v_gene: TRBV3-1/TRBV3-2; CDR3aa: CASSPLYSNQPQHF; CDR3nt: TGTGCCAGCAGCCCCCTATATAGCAATCAGCCCCAGCATTTT
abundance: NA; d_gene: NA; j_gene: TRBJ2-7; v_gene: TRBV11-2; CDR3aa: CASSLEGGSYEQYF; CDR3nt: TGTGCCAGCAGCTTAGAAGGCGGATCCTACGAGCAGTACTTC